The 4 T cell receptor beta chains below were found in one sample sequenced in a study of PD-L1 blockade in urothelial cancer. Generated by immunoSEQ multiplex PCR, the TCRdb table keeps only in-frame clones and is missing some. The table records about 76,000 clones, about 85% of them present only once. Sequenced here: PBMCs, sampled around atezolizumab (anti-PD-L1) treatment. The receptors originated from a man aged 70 or older with urothelial cancer.

The V call is TRBV6-1, the J call TRBJ2-7, with a weak D call TRBD1 (6 bases). CDR3 length equals 13 residues. Germline V gene data show CDR1 as MNHNS and CDR2 as SASEGT. V was clipped by 5 bases and J by 4 bases, with 12 bases between them. CDR3 sequence: CASSTETGYEQYF. CDR3 DNA sequence: TGTGCCAGCAGTACCGAGACAGGTTACGAGCAGTACTTC.

V is TRBV4-1 and J is TRBJ2-5, with 7 bases fitting TRBD2. Germline lookup yields CDR1 MGHRA and CDR2 YSYEKL. V shed 0 bases and J 3 bases; nucleotides not matched to a gene: 4. CDR3 length: 15 amino acids. The CDR3 loop is CASSQDHRGEETQYF. In DNA form, the CDR3 reads TGCGCCAGCAGCCAAGACCATCGGGGGGAAGAGACCCAGTACTTC.

The chain combines TRBV19 with TRBJ2-5; TRBD2 matches 12 bases. The CDR3 is 15 residues long. V lost 6 bases and J lost 5; bases outside the gene matches: 7. Germline assignment: CDR1 LNHDA and CDR2 SQIVND (reference sequence). The CDR3: CASSGLAGGDETQYF. In nucleotides, the CDR3 is TGTGCCAGTAGCGGCCTAGCGGGAGGGGATGAGACCCAGTACTTC.

The chain has TRBV7-9 and TRBJ1-1; a possible D gene is TRBD1 (5 bases). Germline V CDR1 and CDR2: SEHNR, FQNEAQ (reference sequence). CDR3 length: 13 amino acids. The V end lost 5 bases, the J end lost 1 base, and 8 bases lay between the germline ends. The CDR3 loop reads CASSATGNTEAFF. Here the CDR3 DNA reads TGTGCCAGCAGCGCCACAGGGAACACTGAAGCTTTCTTT.